A selection of T cell receptor beta chains follows, all from one sample in a study of T-cell memory formation after mild COVID-19. A single record per CDR3 protein comes from TCRdb applying MiXCR to the 5' RACE reads. The table lists about 190,000 distinct CDR3 sequences, around 18% of them singletons, with around 2.4% in the top ten. Specimen: PBMCs or a T cell subset sorted from them (not recorded which). The receptor source for this set is an adult woman who had mild COVID-19 (a few samples of this study predate the infection). Cell type and time point are not known. CDR3s include the opening cysteine and the closing phenylalanine or tryptophan. Clone size is stated in some rows and not others, as once, few, many or a class when expanded.

CDR3 protein: CASRMGQGALNYGYTF
clone size: few
V gene: TRBV5-6

CDR3 protein: CASSPVWGQEAEAFF
clone size: .
V gene: TRBV5-5

CDR3 protein: CASSLSTPPDTQYF
clone size: .
V gene: TRBV7-3

CDR3 protein: CASSVEAGGSGNTIYF
clone size: .
V gene: TRBV9

CDR3 protein: CASSPWNEQFF
clone size: .
V gene: TRBV18

CDR3 protein: CASSQRGATNTEAFF
clone size: .
V gene: TRBV4-1

CDR3 protein: CASGAVLSTDTQYF
clone size: .
V gene: TRBV6-2/TRBV6-3

CDR3 protein: CAIRGQENGYTF
clone size: .
V gene: TRBV10-3

CDR3 protein: CASSQSCKAMMSNQPQHF
clone size: .
V gene: TRBV23-1

CDR3 protein: CASRLYQTPSSIQETQYF
clone size: .
V gene: TRBV5-1

CDR3 protein: CASSPGQGDTEAFF
clone size: .
V gene: TRBV5-1

CDR3 protein: CSARRQGLMGYTF
clone size: .
V gene: TRBV20-1

CDR3 protein: CASSPRLAGGLSDNEQFF
clone size: .
V gene: TRBV4-2

CDR3 protein: CASSYSVGYEQYF
clone size: few
V gene: TRBV6-5

CDR3 protein: CASSLGQGGNQPQHF
clone size: many
V gene: TRBV12-3/TRBV12-4

CDR3 protein: CASSTRPSAGGITQYF
clone size: many
V gene: TRBV12-3/TRBV12-4

CDR3 protein: CASSLGAETEAFF
clone size: few
V gene: TRBV7-3

CDR3 protein: CASRTDRDYGYTF
clone size: .
V gene: TRBV12-3/TRBV12-4

CDR3 protein: CATSRARGQGTEAFF
clone size: few
V gene: TRBV15

CDR3 protein: CSVEDLREEAFF
clone size: .
V gene: TRBV29-1

CDR3 protein: CATSGTWTGEGFTEAFF
clone size: .
V gene: TRBV15

CDR3 protein: CATSRERGGAGEQFF
clone size: .
V gene: TRBV15

CDR3 protein: CASLGLGGPNEQFF
clone size: many
V gene: TRBV7-9

CDR3 protein: CASSRIGVMNTEAFF
clone size: .
V gene: TRBV6-2/TRBV6-3

CDR3 protein: CSARSSGIGNEQFF
clone size: few
V gene: TRBV20-1

CDR3 protein: CASSRRDRDGEKLFF
clone size: few
V gene: TRBV12-3/TRBV12-4

CDR3 protein: CASSGGDRQETQYF
clone size: few
V gene: TRBV5-1

CDR3 protein: CASLLTSSRRGAVFF
clone size: .
V gene: TRBV5-3

CDR3 protein: CASSYSSRAAEKLFF
clone size: few
V gene: TRBV6-5

CDR3 protein: CASSLQGQETQYF
clone size: .
V gene: TRBV5-6

CDR3 protein: CASSPRRGTSTDTQYF
clone size: few
V gene: TRBV7-2

CDR3 protein: CASSRSGSSYNEQFF
clone size: many
V gene: TRBV7-2

CDR3 protein: CASTSSGNPNYGYTF
clone size: .
V gene: TRBV5-1

CDR3 protein: CAWSVMGATGNTIYF
clone size: .
V gene: TRBV30

CDR3 protein: CASSLESTDTQYF
clone size: few
V gene: TRBV5-1

CDR3 protein: CASSQEQYTEQFF
clone size: .
V gene: TRBV4-2

CDR3 protein: CASSTPGQGKVGYTF
clone size: few
V gene: TRBV5-1

CDR3 protein: CASSLKRSNSGANVLTF
clone size: few
V gene: TRBV7-2

CDR3 protein: CATSRGSVQEQFF
clone size: .
V gene: TRBV24-1

CDR3 protein: CASSYPDATEAFF
clone size: few
V gene: TRBV6-5

CDR3 protein: CASSIQGLREKLFF
clone size: few
V gene: TRBV5-1

CDR3 protein: CSALGLAGAGDTQYF
clone size: many
V gene: TRBV20-1

CDR3 protein: CASSIQNRDGNIQYF
clone size: many
V gene: TRBV7-2

CDR3 protein: CAWRSIFTGELFF
clone size: .
V gene: TRBV30